This T cell receptor beta chain was profiled in a study of technical replicates of blood from a handful of donors. Profiling relied on immunoSEQ multiplex PCR, and the TCRdb table lists in-frame clones only, not all of them. The sample has around 65,000 clones, over 75% seen once; the top ten hold approximately 4.6%. CDR1 is SGHAT and CDR2 is FQNNGV in the germline V gene. This CDR3 is 12 amino acids long. With V trimmed by 5 bases and J by 6 bases, 3 bases remained unmatched. Sequenced sample: PBMCs. V usage is TRBV11-2 and J usage is TRBJ2-7; 8 nucleotides line up with TRBD2. This TCR came from a human donor in good health. Some clones in this sample may be carry-over from other donors' samples. CDR3 in amino acids: CASSGRGGEQYF. The CDR3 bases are TGTGCCAGCAGCGGCCGGGGGGGCGAGCAGTACTTC.